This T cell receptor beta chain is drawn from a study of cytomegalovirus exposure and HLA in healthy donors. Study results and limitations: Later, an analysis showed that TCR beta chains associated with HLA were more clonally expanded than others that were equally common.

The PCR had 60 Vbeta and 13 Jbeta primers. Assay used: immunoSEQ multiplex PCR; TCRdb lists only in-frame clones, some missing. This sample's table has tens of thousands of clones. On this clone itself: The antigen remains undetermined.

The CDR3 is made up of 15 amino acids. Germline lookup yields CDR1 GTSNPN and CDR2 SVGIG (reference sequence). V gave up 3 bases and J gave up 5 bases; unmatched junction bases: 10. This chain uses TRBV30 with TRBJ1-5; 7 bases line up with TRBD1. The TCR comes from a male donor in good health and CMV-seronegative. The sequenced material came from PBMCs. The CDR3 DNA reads TGTGCCTGGAGAAGATCAGGGGGAGACCATCAGCCCCAGCATTTT. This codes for CAWRRSGGDHQPQHF. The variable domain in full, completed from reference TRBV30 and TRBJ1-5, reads SQTIHQWPATLVQPVGSPLSLECTVEGTSNPNLYWYRQAAGRGLQLLFYSVGIGQISSEVPQNLSASRPQDRQFILSSKKLLLSDSGFYLCAWRRSGGDHQPQHFGDGTRLSIL.